This section outlines one T cell receptor (beta chain) sequence together with its context. Its antigen is as yet unknown. Semi-nested PCR with Nested Universal Primer A followed constant-region reverse priming of full-length variable regions. TCRdb analysed the 5' RACE reads with MiXCR anew, one entry per CDR3 protein. Here the sample spans approximately 50,000 distinct CDR3 sequences, less than 25% being singletons. There are 15 residues in the CDR3. CDR1 SGHTA and CDR2 FQGNSA come from the germline V gene. Trimming removed 5 bases from V and 6 bases from J; junction bases left unmatched: 4. General observations from the study: Tumor memory CD4+ T cell TCR gene usage was found to cluster with blood and lymph node memory CD4+ cells and with lymph node naive CD4+ cells. Whole repertoires were not studied in the larger cohort, only one V-J beta rearrangement.

The sorted Tregs were CD4+CD25+CD127-/low cells. This chain links TRBV7-2 with TRBJ1-6; 10 bases fit TRBD1. Sequencing input: tumor-infiltrating Tregs sorted from the breast tumor. This clonotype was obtained from a female donor with breast cancer. In DNA, the CDR3 is TGTGCCAGCAGCAAGACAGGGGGCGGTAATTCACCCCTCCACTTT. It specifies CASSKTGGGNSPLHF.